Listed here are 15 T cell receptor beta chains from one sample, sequenced in a study of regulatory T cells in long-lasting Graves disease. Combining iRepertoire HTBI primers with Arm-PCR of CDR3 regions, the authors built TCR beta libraries. TCRdb reanalysed the multiplex PCR reads using MiXCR and keeps one entry per CDR3 protein. The data show almost 450,000 distinct CDR3 sequences, over 15% seen once. Time point meaning: newly diagnosed GD, antithyroid drugs for less than 3 months. Construction of the TCR library relied on RNA isolated from PBMCs. The sample was also reused in another study, on T cells in Graves' hyperthyroidism and ophthalmopathy.

The starting material was peripheral blood mononuclear cells (PBMCs), obtained at new diagnosis, from a patient treated with antithyroid drugs. The receptors derive from a woman aged 25 to 39 with Graves disease.

Points on this clonotype: This may come from a read error, since a much larger clone is one base off. This chain connects TRBV6-2 or TRBV6-3 to TRBJ2-7; the D gene is possibly TRBD1 (6 bases). The CDR3 covers 20 residues. Germline-derived CDR1 and CDR2 are MNHEY and SVGEGT. The CDR3 DNA reads as TGTGCCGGCAGTCCCACGTTCGGGACGGCGCTGGGGGCTCGAGACTACGAGCAGTACTTC. It specifies CAGSPTFGTALGARDYEQYF.

The rearrangement uses TRBV18 and TRBJ1-4, with D maybe TRBD1 (6 bases). Looked up from germline, CDR1 is KGHSH and CDR2 is LQKENI. The CDR3 consists of 13 residues. V was pared by 6 bases and J by 3 bases, with 8 bases between. Here the CDR3 reads CASSQGSNEKLFF. CDR3 sequence (DNA): TGTGCCAGCTCGCAGGGGTCTAATGAAAAACTGTTTTTT.

This clonotype has only a few counts. The chain recombines TRBV6-6 with TRBJ1-1; no clear D. V shed 0 bases and J shed 1 base, with 9 bases lying between them. This CDR3 region has 15 residues. Germline CDR1 and CDR2: MNHNY and SVGAGI (reference sequence). The chain's CDR3 is CASSYSSEENTEAFF. DNA of the CDR3: TGTGCCAGCAGTTACTCGTCGGAGGAGAACACTGAAGCTTTCTTT.

V gene TRBV27 combines with J gene TRBJ1-4, with D hard to call. The CDR3 runs to 11 residues. Trimming took 8 bases from V and 6 from J, leaving 7 bases between them. CDR1 is MNHEY, CDR2 SMNVEV, per germline (reference sequence). The CDR3 here is CASGWDEKLFF. The DNA of the CDR3 is TGTGCCAGCGGCTGGGATGAAAAACTGTTTTTT.

The chain combines TRBV6-2 or TRBV6-3 with TRBJ2-1, with a possible D match to TRBD2 (5 bases). From germline, CDR1 is MNHEY and CDR2 SVGEGT. CDR3 size: 16 residues. V was pared by 0 bases and J by 4 bases, with 13 bases between. CDR3 in amino acids: CASSYSAGSIYNEQFF. The CDR3 DNA reads as TGTGCCAGCAGTTACTCGGCGGGTTCGATATACAATGAGCAGTTCTTC.

This clonotype was counted only a few times. Since a much larger clone is just one base distant, this may be a read error. This chain links TRBV13 with TRBJ2-7; TRBD2 is a possible D gene (6 bases). The CDR3 has 14 amino acids. Germline V gene sequence: CDR1 PRHDT, CDR2 FYEKMQ (reference sequence). DNA of the CDR3: TGTGCCAGCAACTTAGGGGCTAGCGACTACGAGCAGTACTTC. Its protein is CASNLGASDYEQYF.

The rearrangement uses TRBV28 and TRBJ2-1; 11 bases are shared with TRBD2. This CDR3 is built from 15 residues. V was pared by 1 base and J by 10 bases, with 6 bases of the junction left unmatched. CDR1 is MDHEN and CDR2 is SYDVKM in the germline V gene. In nucleotides, the CDR3 is TGTGCCAGCAGTTTATTTGTGACTAGCGGGACCGAGCAGTTCTTC. It specifies CASSLFVTSGTEQFF.

This clonotype has ten or more counts. The rearrangement links TRBV11-2 to TRBJ2-7, with D possibly matching TRBD1 (6 bases). The CDR3 extends over 15 amino acids. CDR1 and CDR2 from the germline V gene are SGHAT and FQNNGV. Trimming left V 1 base short and J 0 bases short, with 10 bases between. For the CDR3, the DNA is TGTGCCAGCAGCTTAGGGGGGCAAGACTCCTACGAGCAGTACTTC. Translating it yields CASSLGGQDSYEQYF.

This clonotype was seen a handful of times. This chain connects TRBV11-2 to TRBJ2-2; 9 positions agree with TRBD2. The CDR3 is 16 amino acids. Germline V CDR1 and CDR2: SGHAT, FQNNGV. Losses at the gene ends were 4 bases for V and 6 bases for J; bases not matched to a gene: 9. CDR3 region: CASSSPRGGRAGELFF. The CDR3 DNA reads as TGTGCCAGCAGCTCGCCCCGAGGCGGGAGGGCCGGGGAGCTGTTTTTT.

CDR3 region: CSVELLKAYNEQFF. CDR3 sequence (DNA): TGCAGCGTTGAGTTGTTGAAGGCTTACAATGAGCAGTTCTTC. This chain joins TRBV29-1 and TRBJ2-1; D gene uncertain. Trimming pared 3 bases from V and 4 bases from J, leaving 13 bases between. Germline lookup yields CDR1 SQVTM and CDR2 ANQGSEA. The CDR3 covers 14 residues.

Ten or more counts support this clonotype. This CDR3 reads CASSLWGGASTDSNQPQHF. CDR3 DNA: TGTGCCAGCAGTTTATGGGGGGGTGCTTCTACCGATAGCAATCAGCCCCAGCATTTT. The chain recombines TRBV28 with TRBJ1-5; D perhaps matches TRBD1 (5 bases). Germline CDR1 MDHEN, CDR2 SYDVKM. The CDR3 spans 19 residues. V was shortened by 0 bases and J by 0 bases, with 18 bases between the two germline ends.

A note on this clonotype: Given a much more abundant clone one base away, this may be a read error. This rearrangement joins TRBV6-5 to TRBJ2-1, with TRBD2 matching over 7 bases. Germline V lookup: CDR1 MNHEY, CDR2 SVGAGI. The CDR3 sequence is 18 residues long. The V gene end was trimmed by 4 bases and the J gene end by 0 bases; junction bases not matched to a gene: 12. The CDR3 reads CASSCSSGKESSYNEQFF. CDR3 nucleotide sequence: TGTGCCAGCAGTTGCTCGAGCGGGAAGGAGAGCTCCTACAATGAGCAGTTCTTC.

This clonotype was recorded at least ten times. The CDR3, as DNA: TGTGCCAGCAGCCAGGGACTAGCGGGGGGCAACAATGAGCAGTTCTTC. Translating gives CASSQGLAGGNNEQFF. The chain has TRBV7-2 and TRBJ2-1, with 15 nucleotides matching TRBD2. V lost 5 bases, J lost 5 bases, and 4 bases stayed unmatched. Per the germline V gene, CDR1 is SGHTA and CDR2 is FQGNSA. CDR3 length: 16 residues.

In its sample, this clonotype was seen a few times. The rearrangement joins TRBV12-5 to TRBJ2-1; the D is unclear. CDR1 and CDR2 (germline): LGHNT, FRNRAP. The CDR3 covers 12 residues. Trimming shortened V by 6 bases and J by 8 bases, and 11 bases separated the two germline ends. CDR3 loop: CASGSRLDEQFF. The CDR3, as DNA: TGTGCTAGTGGCTCTAGGTTAGATGAGCAGTTCTTC.

This clonotype was counted ten times or more. The genes are TRBV28 and TRBJ1-2, with TRBD1 identical over 9 bases. Germline CDR1 is MDHEN and CDR2 is SYDVKM. This CDR3 spans 16 amino acids. The junction had 12 bases not matched to a gene; V was cut back by 3 bases and J by 7 bases. The CDR3 spells CASSFLNPGQGRGYTF. The CDR3, as DNA: TGTGCCAGCAGTTTCTTGAACCCGGGACAGGGACGTGGCTACACCTTC.